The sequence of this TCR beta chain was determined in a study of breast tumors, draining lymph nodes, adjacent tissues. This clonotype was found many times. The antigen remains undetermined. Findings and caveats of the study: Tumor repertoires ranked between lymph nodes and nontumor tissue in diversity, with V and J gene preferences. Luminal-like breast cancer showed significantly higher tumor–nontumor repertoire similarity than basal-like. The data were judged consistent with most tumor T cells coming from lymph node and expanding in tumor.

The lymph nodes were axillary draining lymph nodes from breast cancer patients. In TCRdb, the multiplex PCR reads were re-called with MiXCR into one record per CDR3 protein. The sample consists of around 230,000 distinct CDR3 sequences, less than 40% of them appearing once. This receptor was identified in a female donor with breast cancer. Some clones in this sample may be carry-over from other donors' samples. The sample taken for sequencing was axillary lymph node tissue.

The DNA of the CDR3 is TGCGCCAGCAAGCCATACCAGGGGCCAGATACGCAGTATTTT. This codes for CASKPYQGPDTQYF. The rearrangement links TRBV5-1 to TRBJ2-3; D perhaps matches TRBD1 (6 bases). Germline V gene data show CDR1 as SGHRS and CDR2 as YFSETQ. CDR3 length: 14 residues. V lost 6 bases and J 4 bases, leaving 15 bases between the germline ends.